This T cell receptor (beta chain) was captured in a study of blood T cell repertoires in COVID-19. Study as a whole: Whether acute or convalescent, the COVID-19 samples came from the United States, Italy and Spain. PBMCs, B-cell-depleted T cells, or T cells were the source of the cDNA or gDNA that made up the material.

The study recruited people aged about 18 to 90 years across approximately 25 US areas. Germline assignment: CDR1 SQVTM and CDR2 ANQGSEA. The CDR3 length is 14 residues. The V segment lost 0 bases and the J segment 2 bases; nucleotides outside the gene matches: 3. Repertoires were generated with immunoSEQ multiplex PCR, while TCRdb's copy carries only in-frame clones and drops some. This table has roughly 280,000 clones, around 89% appearing once. Sequences were obtained from PBMCs or T cells enriched from blood (not recorded which). This TCR was sampled from a woman in her twenties or thirties with acute COVID-19. The V gene is TRBV29-1, the J gene TRBJ2-7, with 8 positions matching TRBD2. This CDR3 is CSVEEAGGAYEQYF. Here the CDR3 DNA reads TGCAGCGTTGAAGAGGCGGGAGGAGCCTACGAGCAGTACTTC.